The T cell receptor (beta chain) described here comes from a study of blood T cell repertoires in COVID-19. Study context: The samples span acute and convalescent COVID-19 from the United States, Italy and Spain. The analysed material was cDNA or gDNA that came from T cells, B-cell-depleted T cells, or PBMCs.

How the authors handled the data: Reference gene primers were amplified, and this amplification served to estimate nucleated cell counts. Assay: immunoSEQ multiplex PCR; the TCRdb copy retains only in-frame clones and omits some. D and trimming come from the DNA, and the V and J calls and clone size come from that table. Here the sample spans approximately 170,000 clones, about 85% being singletons. The sample was peripheral blood. The receptor's source is a man aged 60 to 75 who had recovered from COVID-19.

The CDR3 DNA is TGTGCCAGCAGTCCACAGGATTTCTACAATGAGCAGTTCTTC. This encodes CASSPQDFYNEQFF. The V and J genes are TRBV25-1 and TRBJ2-1; D perhaps matches TRBD1 (5 bases). V was cut by 5 bases and J by 3 bases, with 11 bases left in between. The CDR3 runs to 14 residues. Germline lookup yields CDR1 MGHDK and CDR2 SYGVNS.